This TCR beta chain was profiled in a study of response to subunit inactivated influenza vaccine. This clonotype was seen a few times. Its antigen is not known. Each CDR3 protein gets one entry after TCRdb re-called the RT-PCR reads with MiXCR. The sample includes more than 450,000 distinct CDR3 sequences, less than 8% of them seen just once. Looked up from germline, CDR1 is SQVTM and CDR2 is ANQGSEA. The CDR3 has 12 residues. V lost 6 bases to trimming and J lost 0 bases, with 8 bases between them. Study findings and constraints: T cells newly recruited by each seasonal influenza vaccination are few, the authors suggested.

The input for sequencing was PBMCs from blood, taken around 25 months after vaccination. This sequence was found in a man aged 50-75 years who received an inactivated influenza vaccine. This rearrangement joins TRBV29-1 to TRBJ1-1, with D possibly matching TRBD1 (5 bases). The CDR3 spells CSVRQMNTEAFF. CDR3 DNA sequence: TGCAGCGTACGACAGATGAACACTGAAGCTTTCTTT.